These 21 T cell receptor beta chains were sequenced from one sample in a study of siplizumab effects on memory and regulatory T cells. The table came from immunoSEQ multiplex PCR; TCRdb's copy has only in-frame clones and leaves some out. Among under 150,000 clones listed, roughly 94% were seen once. The sample consisted of non-Treg CD4+ T cells sorted from blood. The receptors shown here come from a human donor in good health.

This chain uses TRBV6-5 with TRBJ1-1; D ambiguous. V lost 0 bases, J lost 0 bases, and 8 bases lay in between. Germline V gene data show CDR1 as MNHEY and CDR2 as SVGAGI. CDR3 length: 15 amino acids. DNA of the CDR3: TGTGCCAGCAGTTACTCGACCAGATTGAACACTGAAGCTTTCTTT. The encoded protein is CASSYSTRLNTEAFF.

The chain carries TRBV6-5 and TRBJ1-4; D possibly corresponds to TRBD1 (5 bases). V lost 0 bases and J lost 6, with 8 bases in between. CDR1 is MNHEY and CDR2 is SVGAGI in the germline V gene. There are 14 residues in the CDR3. The CDR3 bases are TGTGCCAGCAGTTACTCGGACACTGATGAAAAACTGTTTTTT. It codes for CASSYSDTDEKLFF.

V is TRBV5-1 and J is TRBJ1-3, with D possibly being TRBD1 (6 bases). This CDR3 region has 17 residues. Germline lookup yields CDR1 SGHRS and CDR2 YFSETQ. V lost 0 bases to trimming and J lost 0 bases, with 13 bases between them. DNA for the CDR3: TGCGCCAGCAGCTTGGCCGCGGGGGCGAGCTCTGGAAACACCATATATTTT. Its protein product is CASSLAAGASSGNTIYF.

J is TRBJ2-2 and V is TRBV18; D perhaps matches TRBD2 (5 bases). This CDR3 contains 13 residues. Germline assignment: CDR1 KGHSH and CDR2 LQKENI. V was trimmed by 5 bases and J by 4 bases, leaving 8 bases between them. The CDR3 DNA sequence: TGTGCCAGCTCAGGGAGTGCCACCGGGGAGCTGTTTTTT. This translates into CASSGSATGELFF. The variable domain in full, completed from reference TRBV18 and TRBJ2-2, reads NAGVMQNPRHLVRRRGQEARLRCSPMKGHSHVYWYRQLPEEGLKFMVYLQKENIIDESGMPKERFSAEFPKEGPSILRIQQVVRGDSAAYFCASSGSATGELFFGEGSRLTVL.

The chain employs TRBV5-1 and TRBJ2-3; TRBD1 is a possible D gene (6 bases). Germline CDR1 is SGHRS and CDR2 is YFSETQ. Trimming removed 7 bases from V and 3 bases from J, with 12 bases in between. The CDR3 spans 13 residues. CDR3 sequence (DNA): TGCGCCAGCGCCCATACAGGGACAGATACGCAGTATTTT. This encodes CASAHTGTDTQYF. The entire variable domain, with the rest obtained from reference TRBV5-1 and TRBJ2-3, is as follows: KAGVTQTPRYLIKTRGQQVTLSCSPISGHRSVSWYQQTPGQGLQFLFEYFSETQRNKGNFPGRFSGRQFSNSRSEMNVSTLELGDSALYLCASAHTGTDTQYFGPGTRLTVL.

The chain has TRBV5-1 and TRBJ2-1, with TRBD2 matching over 12 bases. In germline, CDR1 is SGHRS, CDR2 YFSETQ. The CDR3 runs to 16 residues. J lost 9 bases, V lost 4 bases, and 11 bases had no gene match. The CDR3 region has the DNA TGCGCCAGCAGCGATCGGACTAGCGGGAAGGGGAGTGAGCAGTTCTTC. Its protein product is CASSDRTSGKGSEQFF.

The chain carries TRBV5-6 and TRBJ1-2; a weak D match, TRBD1 (6 bases). V was cut by 3 bases and J by 1 base, with 10 bases left in between. This CDR3 contains 14 residues. Germline loops: CDR1 SGHDT, CDR2 YYEEEE. CDR3 region: CASSSLDSNYGYTF. For the CDR3, the DNA is TGTGCCAGCAGCTCCCTGGACAGTAACTATGGCTACACCTTC.

The rearrangement links TRBV5-4 to TRBJ1-1, with a tentative D call TRBD1 (5 bases). The CDR3 is 15 residues long. Germline V gene lookup returns CDR1 SGHNT and CDR2 YYREEE (reference sequence). Trimming shortened V by 1 base and J by 1 base, and 11 bases separated the two germline ends. The CDR3 DNA sequence: TGTGCCAGCAGCTTGTGGGACGGGCGGAACACTGAAGCTTTCTTT. Encoded protein: CASSLWDGRNTEAFF. The full variable domain, rest sourced from reference TRBV5-4 and TRBJ1-1, is ETGVTQSPTHLIKTRGQQVTLRCSSQSGHNTVSWYQQALGQGPQFIFQYYREEENGRGNFPPRFSGLQFPNYSSELNVNALELDDSALYLCASSLWDGRNTEAFFGQGTRLTVV.

The count of this clone is one. At one of its ends the junction is not consistent with the germline gene, which may arise from a read error. The chain recombines TRBV5-5 with TRBJ1-2; D may be TRBD1 (6 bases). The germline CDR1 and CDR2 sequences are SGHKS and YYEKEE (reference sequence). The CDR3 loop spans 16 amino acids. The CDR3 spells CASSLSGLQGHYGYTF. As DNA, the CDR3 is TGTGCCAGCAGCTTGAGTGGGCTACAGGGCCACTACGGCTACACCTTC.

The rearrangement uses TRBV18 and TRBJ2-7, with 12 bases aligning to TRBD2. Germline loops: CDR1 KGHSH, CDR2 LQKENI. The trim removed 4 bases at V and 4 bases at J, leaving 8 bases unmatched. The CDR3 is made up of 16 amino acids. The CDR3 DNA sequence: TGTGCCAGCTCACGCCCGGGACTAGCGGGCCTATACGAGCAGTACTTC. Residues: CASSRPGLAGLYEQYF.

The rearrangement joins TRBV5-1 to TRBJ2-3, with TRBD2 identical over 13 bases. The CDR3 runs to 18 residues. Per germline, CDR1 SGHRS and CDR2 YFSETQ. V dropped 0 bases and J dropped 1; count of bases not matched to a gene: 5. Written as DNA, the CDR3 is TGCGCCAGCAGCTTGGCCGGACTAGCGGGAGTCCGCACAGATACGCAGTATTTT. Its protein is CASSLAGLAGVRTDTQYF.

This chain joins TRBV5-1 and TRBJ2-7, with TRBD2 matching 12 bases. J gave up 3 bases and V 4 bases, and 2 bases lay outside the gene matches. The length of the CDR3 is 14 residues. Germline V gene sequence: CDR1 SGHRS, CDR2 YFSETQ. CDR3: CASSPTSGSYEQYF. In nucleotides, the CDR3 is TGCGCCAGCAGCCCGACTAGCGGGAGCTACGAGCAGTACTTC.

CDR3 bases: TGTGCCAGCAGGTCCCGGACCGGCTATGGCTACACCTTC. Its protein product is CASRSRTGYGYTF. The chain employs TRBV6-6 and TRBJ1-2, with no clear D. In germline, CDR1 is MNHNY, CDR2 SVGAGI (reference sequence). The length of the CDR3 is 13 residues. Trimming removed 6 bases at V and 4 bases at J, with 12 bases between.

V gene TRBV9 combines with J gene TRBJ2-1; TRBD2 might be the D (6 bases). The CDR3 sequence is 15 residues long. Germline V lookup: CDR1 SGDLS, CDR2 YYNGEE. Trimming removed 2 bases from V and 6 bases from J, with 15 bases in between. CDR3 DNA: TGTGCCAGCAGCGTCCGGGACTTTGAGGGCAATGAGCAGTTCTTC. It yields the protein CASSVRDFEGNEQFF.

The CDR3 here is CASSQSRVPGGTEAFF. CDR3 bases: TGTGCCAGCTCCCAAAGCAGGGTCCCCGGGGGGACTGAAGCTTTCTTT. This rearrangement joins TRBV18 to TRBJ1-1; D possibly corresponds to TRBD1 (5 bases). V lost 6 bases and J 5 bases, leaving 22 bases between the germline ends. Germline-derived CDR1 and CDR2 are KGHSH and LQKENI. This CDR3 is built from 16 residues.

This clone has only one observation. The chain combines TRBV5-4 with TRBJ2-5, with D perhaps matching TRBD2 (6 bases). Germline CDR1 reads SGHNT; CDR2 reads YYREEE (reference sequence). This CDR3 region has 13 residues. V was cut by 0 bases and J by 6 bases, with 9 bases left in between. The CDR3 protein is CASSLAGEKTQYF. CDR3 coding DNA: TGTGCCAGCAGCTTGGCGGGGGAAAAGACCCAGTACTTC. Supplemented by reference TRBV5-4 and TRBJ2-5, the full variable domain reads ETGVTQSPTHLIKTRGQQVTLRCSSQSGHNTVSWYQQALGQGPQFIFQYYREEENGRGNFPPRFSGLQFPNYSSELNVNALELDDSALYLCASSLAGEKTQYFGPGTRLLVL.

This chain connects TRBV9 to TRBJ2-3; D remains unclear. This CDR3 is built from 16 residues. Trimming stripped 0 bases from V and 0 bases from J, with 11 bases between. Per germline, CDR1 SGDLS and CDR2 YYNGEE. DNA of the CDR3: TGTGCCAGCAGCGTAGGAACTCCTACTAGCACAGATACGCAGTATTTT. It specifies CASSVGTPTSTDTQYF.

The CDR3 DNA reads TGTGCCAGCAGCACCCCGGGAGGGGGCAGCAAAGCTTTCTTT. This encodes CASSTPGGGSKAFF. This chain uses TRBV9 with TRBJ1-1, with 7 bases that match TRBD1. The junction had 12 bases not matched to a gene; V was cut back by 4 bases and J by 9 bases. CDR3 size: 14 residues. Germline lookup yields CDR1 SGDLS and CDR2 YYNGEE. The full variable domain, rest sourced from reference TRBV9 and TRBJ1-1, is DSGVTQTPKHLITATGQRVTLRCSPRSGDLSVYWYQQSLDQGLQFLIQYYNGEERAKGNILERFSAQQFPDLHSELNLSSLELGDSALYFCASSTPGGGSKAFFGQGTRLTVV.

CDR3 in DNA: TGTGCCAGCAGTTACGCCAGGGCAGGAAACACCATATATTTT. It specifies CASSYARAGNTIYF. The V call is TRBV6-5, the J call TRBJ1-3, with D maybe TRBD1 (5 bases). Germline CDR1 MNHEY, CDR2 SVGAGI. There are 14 residues in the CDR3. V lost 2 bases and J lost 4, with 9 bases in between.

The chain has TRBV27 and TRBJ1-5; tentatively, D is TRBD1 (6 bases). Germline-derived CDR1 and CDR2 are MNHEY and SMNVEV (reference sequence). V gave up 3 bases and J gave up 7 bases, with 10 bases separating them. The CDR3 is 13 residues long. The CDR3 is CASSFDGGQPQHF. DNA for the CDR3: TGTGCCAGCAGTTTTGACGGGGGCCAGCCCCAGCATTTT.

The V and J genes are TRBV7-2 and TRBJ2-2; tentatively, D is TRBD1 (6 bases). The germline V gene encodes CDR1 SGHTA and CDR2 FQGNSA. The CDR3 extends over 14 amino acids. Trimming stripped 5 bases from V and 4 bases from J, with 11 bases between. The CDR3 DNA is TGTGCCAGCAGCCAAACAGGGTTCACCGGGGAGCTGTTTTTT. Residues: CASSQTGFTGELFF. The whole variable domain, filled in from reference TRBV7-2 and TRBJ2-2, reads GAGVSQSPSNKVTEKGKDVELRCDPISGHTALYWYRQSLGQGLEFLIYFQGNSAPDKSGLPSDRFSAERTGGSVSTLTIQRTQQEDSAVYLCASSQTGFTGELFFGEGSRLTVL.